The 18 T cell receptor beta chains listed next were all sequenced from one sample in a study of blood T cell repertoires in COVID-19 (dated by TCRdb to about 2020). The receptor library was made with the immunoSEQ multiplex PCR assay. TCRdb mirrors the immuneACCESS table, restricted to in-frame sequences. Some clones are absent from its copies; in checked studies, under half trace to an unresolved V gene, and the reason for the others is unknown. The sample contains just under 70,000 clones, 86% of them found a single time. The ten largest clones add up to about 8.3% of the sample. The sample comprised peripheral blood. These receptors were obtained from a man between 25 and 39 years old with acute or convalescent COVID-19.

The chain has TRBV9 and TRBJ2-1, with 9 bases matching TRBD2. Germline CDR1 SGDLS, CDR2 YYNGEE. The CDR3 runs 15 residues. The trim removed 0 bases at V and 6 bases at J, leaving 4 bases unmatched. The DNA for the CDR3 is TGTGCCAGCAGCGTAGAGGGGCGGGAGGGCAATGAGCAGTTCTTC. This encodes CASSVEGREGNEQFF.

The chain uses TRBV10-3 and TRBJ2-7, with 10 bases fitting TRBD2. This CDR3 region has 16 residues. V lost 2 bases, J lost 4 bases, and 8 bases stayed unmatched. Germline CDR1 is ENHRY and CDR2 is SYGVKD. Here the CDR3 reads CAISELSSGSNYEQYF. The DNA for the CDR3 is TGTGCCATCAGTGAGCTTTCTAGCGGGAGTAATTACGAGCAGTACTTC.

This CDR3 is CASSLGAPYQPQHF. For the CDR3, the DNA is TGTGCCAGCAGCTTGGGCGCTCCTTATCAGCCCCAGCATTTT. V is TRBV5-5 and J is TRBJ1-5, with no clear D. The germline V gene encodes CDR1 SGHKS and CDR2 YYEKEE (reference sequence). The CDR3 has 14 residues. V lost 0 bases to trimming and J lost 5 bases, with 9 bases between them. The full variable domain, completed using reference TRBV5-5 and TRBJ1-5, is DAGVTQSPTHLIKTRGQQVTLRCSPISGHKSVSWYQQVLGQGPQFIFQYYEKEERGRGNFPDRFSARQFPNYSSELNVNALLLGDSALYLCASSLGAPYQPQHFGDGTRLSIL.

The V call is TRBV18, the J call TRBJ1-1; the D gene is possibly TRBD1 (5 bases). The V end was cut by 3 bases, the J end by 4 bases, with 15 bases between. Germline CDR1 is KGHSH and CDR2 is LQKENI. The length of the CDR3 is 15 residues. CDR3: CASSPPTAGGTEAFF. CDR3 nucleotide sequence: TGTGCCAGCTCACCGCCAACGGCGGGGGGCACTGAAGCTTTCTTT.

This clone was observed a single time. This chain joins TRBV10-3 and TRBJ1-4, with D uncertain. Trimming stripped 5 bases from V and 8 bases from J, with 21 bases between. The CDR3 contains 16 residues. Germline V gene lookup returns CDR1 ENHRY and CDR2 SYGVKD. CDR3 DNA sequence: TGTGCCATCAGTAATCAAATGGAGGGATTTAGGGAAAAACTGTTTTTT. Protein sequence: CAISNQMEGFREKLFF.

This chain links TRBV7-2 with TRBJ2-3, with D hard to call. The V gene lost 1 base and the J gene lost 1 base, with 9 bases spanning the gap. The length of the CDR3 is 15 residues. Germline V gene data show CDR1 as SGHTA and CDR2 as FQGNSA. The CDR3 nucleotides read TGTGCCAGCAGCTTAGGTTTTGCAGGCACAGATACGCAGTATTTT. It specifies CASSLGFAGTDTQYF.

The rearrangement joins TRBV18 to TRBJ2-1, with a possible D match to TRBD2 (5 bases). Germline V gives CDR1 KGHSH, CDR2 LQKENI. The CDR3 covers 14 residues. Trimming cost V 6 bases and J 6 bases, with 15 bases left between them. CDR3 DNA sequence: TGTGCCAGCTCTTCAGACCCGGGGTCCAATGAGCAGTTCTTC. Translated: CASSSDPGSNEQFF.

The chain combines TRBV7-9 with TRBJ2-7; 8 positions match TRBD2. The J segment lost 7 bases and the V segment lost 3 bases, leaving 5 bases of the junction unmatched. Germline V gene lookup returns CDR1 SEHNR and CDR2 FQNEAQ (reference sequence). The CDR3 has 13 residues. The DNA for the CDR3 is TGTGCCAGCAGCTTCGGCGGGAGGCGGGAGCAGTACTTC. As protein: CASSFGGRREQYF.

Only a few counts were recorded for this clone. The chain has TRBV6-5 and TRBJ1-1, with a weak D call TRBD1 (5 bases). Germline assignment: CDR1 MNHEY and CDR2 SVGAGI. There are 14 residues in the CDR3. V was clipped by 5 bases and J by 9 bases, with 19 bases between them. The CDR3 DNA reads TGTGCCAGCAGTACAATTGTGGACACCAGCCAAGCTTTCTTT. This translates into CASSTIVDTSQAFF.

The chain combines TRBV4-2 with TRBJ2-3, with D perhaps TRBD2 (6 bases). The V gene's germline CDR1 is LGHNA and CDR2 YNFKEQ. V dropped 0 bases and J dropped 2 bases, with 15 bases sitting between them. This CDR3 spans 17 amino acids. CDR3 DNA: TGTGCCAGCAGCCAAGATCCCCCGGGAGCGATCACAGATACGCAGTATTTT. Translated, it gives CASSQDPPGAITDTQYF.

The chain joins TRBV4-1 to TRBJ2-7; D is possibly TRBD2 (5 bases). CDR1 is MGHRA and CDR2 is YSYEKL in the germline V gene. Deletions cut 1 base from V and 3 bases from J, with 10 bases between. The CDR3 is 14 amino acids. Here the CDR3 DNA reads TGCGCCAGCAGCCAAGGGCCGGGGAGCTACGAGCAGTACTTC. As protein: CASSQGPGSYEQYF.

The chain combines TRBV15 with TRBJ2-7; 7 bases agree with TRBD2. Germline V gene lookup returns CDR1 LNHNV and CDR2 YYDKDF (reference sequence). The CDR3 extends over 14 amino acids. The junction had 6 bases not matched to a gene; V was cut back by 4 bases and J by 3 bases. Written as DNA, the CDR3 is TGTGCCACCAGCAATCTAGCGGCCCACTACGAGCAGTACTTC. Its translation: CATSNLAAHYEQYF.

The rearrangement uses TRBV4-3 and TRBJ1-6; D not certain. The length of the CDR3 is 16 residues. CDR1 is LGHNA, CDR2 YSLEER, per germline. V was pared by 0 bases and J by 0 bases, with 6 bases between. For the CDR3, the DNA is TGCGCCAGCAGCCAAGATGCTAGCTCCTATAATTCACCCCTCCACTTT. It specifies CASSQDASSYNSPLHF.

The CDR3 protein is CASSDTSGRWGLAGELFF. DNA of the CDR3: TGTGCCAGCAGTGACACTAGCGGGAGGTGGGGGTTAGCCGGGGAGCTGTTTTTT. The chain recombines TRBV2 with TRBJ2-2; 12 bases line up with TRBD2. The ends lost 3 bases at V and 6 bases at J; junction bases unmatched: 11. This CDR3 comprises 18 residues. CDR1 SNHLY and CDR2 FYNNEI come from the germline V gene.

The table lists this clone with a few counts. The chain is built from TRBV9 and TRBJ1-2, with 9 nucleotides matching TRBD1. The trim removed 4 bases at V and 3 bases at J, leaving 7 bases unmatched. The CDR3 runs 15 residues. Looked up from germline, CDR1 is SGDLS and CDR2 is YYNGEE. This CDR3 is CASSLRTGEDYGYTF. The CDR3 DNA reads TGTGCCAGCAGCCTCCGGACAGGGGAAGACTATGGCTACACCTTC.

This sequence joins TRBV6-4 and TRBJ2-1, with TRBD2 identical over 8 bases. The ends lost 6 bases at V and 4 bases at J; junction bases unmatched: 5. The CDR3 covers 14 residues. Germline V gene sequence: CDR1 MRHNA, CDR2 SNTAGT. The CDR3 DNA reads TGTGCCAGCAGCTGGACTAGCTGGTACAATGAGCAGTTCTTC. It yields the protein CASSWTSWYNEQFF.

The genes are TRBV9 and TRBJ2-1; D gene uncertain. Germline CDR1 and CDR2: SGDLS and YYNGEE. The CDR3 extends over 14 amino acids. V shed 0 bases and J shed 5 bases, with 9 bases lying between them. CDR3 sequence: CASSVASSNNEQFF. Written as DNA, the CDR3 is TGTGCCAGCAGCGTAGCGAGTAGTAACAATGAGCAGTTCTTC. Combining the CDR3 with reference TRBV9 and TRBJ2-1 gives the whole variable domain DSGVTQTPKHLITATGQRVTLRCSPRSGDLSVYWYQQSLDQGLQFLIQYYNGEERAKGNILERFSAQQFPDLHSELNLSSLELGDSALYFCASSVASSNNEQFFGPGTRLTVL.

This clone was counted once. The V and J genes are TRBV28 and TRBJ2-5; TRBD1 might be the D (5 bases). V was pared by 7 bases and J by 3 bases, with 9 bases between. This CDR3 contains 12 residues. Germline V gene sequence: CDR1 MDHEN, CDR2 SYDVKM. The CDR3 bases are TGTGCCAGCATAGGCAGGGAAGAGACCCAGTACTTC. It encodes CASIGREETQYF. Full variable domain (remainder filled in from reference TRBV28 and TRBJ2-5): DVKVTQSSRYLVKRTGEKVFLECVQDMDHENMFWYRQDPGLGLRLIYFSYDVKMKEKGDIPEGYSVSREKKERFSLILESASTNQTSMYLCASIGREETQYFGPGTRLLVL.